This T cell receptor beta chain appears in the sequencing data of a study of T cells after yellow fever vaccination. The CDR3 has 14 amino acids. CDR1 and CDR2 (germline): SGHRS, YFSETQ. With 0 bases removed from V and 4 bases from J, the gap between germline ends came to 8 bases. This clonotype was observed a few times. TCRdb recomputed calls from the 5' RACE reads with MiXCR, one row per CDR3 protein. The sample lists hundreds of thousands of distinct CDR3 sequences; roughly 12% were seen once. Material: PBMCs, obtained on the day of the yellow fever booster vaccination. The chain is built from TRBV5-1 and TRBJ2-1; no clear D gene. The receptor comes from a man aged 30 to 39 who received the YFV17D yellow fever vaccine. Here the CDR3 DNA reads TGCGCCAGCAGCTTGGAGATAAGGTACAATGAGCAGTTCTTC. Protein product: CASSLEIRYNEQFF.